What follows are 29 T cell receptor beta chains derived from one specimen sequenced in a study of blood T cell repertoires in COVID-19. Libraries were prepared by immunoSEQ multiplex PCR; TCRdb keeps only in-frame clonotypes and omits some of them. In the table there are some 130,000 clones, over 60% of which are singletons. The sample comprised peripheral blood. The receptors come from an elderly man with acute or convalescent COVID-19.

The chain employs TRBV19 and TRBJ2-7; 10 nucleotides match TRBD1. The germline CDR1 and CDR2 sequences are LNHDA and SQIVND (reference sequence). The CDR3 contains 14 residues. V was clipped by 3 bases and J by 5 bases; unmatched bases: 4. CDR3 sequence: CASSIVTGGNEQYF. CDR3 DNA sequence: TGTGCCAGTAGTATTGTGACAGGGGGCAACGAGCAGTACTTC.

This clone showed up just a few times. The rearrangement joins TRBV6-6 to TRBJ1-1; perhaps TRBD1 as D (5 bases). The CDR3 sequence is 12 residues long. Germline CDR1 reads MNHNY; CDR2 reads SVGAGI (reference sequence). The V and J ends lost 6 bases and 5 bases respectively, with 10 bases between them. The CDR3 protein is CASRQDGTEAFF. As DNA, the CDR3 is TGTGCCAGCAGACAGGACGGAACTGAAGCTTTCTTT.

The chain links TRBV6-5 to TRBJ1-5; D may be TRBD1 (5 bases). Trimming cost V 3 bases and J 0 bases, with 9 bases left between them. The germline gives CDR1 MNHEY, CDR2 SVGAGI. This CDR3 region has 15 residues. The CDR3 sequence is CASSYSQASNQPQHF. In DNA form, the CDR3 reads TGTGCCAGCAGTTATTCACAGGCTAGCAATCAGCCCCAGCATTTT.

V usage is TRBV18 and J usage is TRBJ2-2, with TRBD1 matching 7 bases. J gave up 0 bases and V 3 bases, and 4 bases lay outside the gene matches. The V gene's germline CDR1 is KGHSH and CDR2 LQKENI. CDR3 length: 16 residues. DNA for the CDR3: TGTGCCAGCTCACCCCCGACAGGGCCGAACACCGGGGAGCTGTTTTTT. Translated: CASSPPTGPNTGELFF. Full variable domain (missing parts from reference TRBV18 and TRBJ2-2): NAGVMQNPRHLVRRRGQEARLRCSPMKGHSHVYWYRQLPEEGLKFMVYLQKENIIDESGMPKERFSAEFPKEGPSILRIQQVVRGDSAAYFCASSPPTGPNTGELFFGEGSRLTVL.

The genes are TRBV7-9 and TRBJ2-1; D ambiguous. With 4 bases removed from V and 7 bases from J, the gap between germline ends came to 5 bases. This CDR3 is built from 11 residues. Germline V gene lookup returns CDR1 SEHNR and CDR2 FQNEAQ (reference sequence). CDR3 DNA sequence: TGTGCCAGCAGCTATCTTAATGAGCAGTTCTTC. The encoded protein is CASSYLNEQFF. Together with reference TRBV7-9 and TRBJ2-1, the CDR3 gives the full variable domain: DTGVSQNPRHKITKRGQNVTFRCDPISEHNRLYWYRQTLGQGPEFLTYFQNEAQLEKSRLLSDRFSAERPKGSFSTLEIQRTEQGDSAMYLCASSYLNEQFFGPGTRLTVL.

The chain has TRBV5-6 and TRBJ2-7; D remains unclear. Germline V gene lookup returns CDR1 SGHDT and CDR2 YYEEEE. The CDR3 spans 12 residues. V was cut by 1 base and J by 5 bases, with 7 bases left in between. The CDR3 DNA reads as TGTGCCAGCAGCTTGCTGACAAACGAGCAGTACTTC. The encoded protein is CASSLLTNEQYF.

The chain uses TRBV3-1 (or the pseudogene TRBV3-2) and TRBJ1-6, with 9 bases that match TRBD1. Trimming removed 4 bases from V and 10 bases from J; junction bases left unmatched: 5. Germline V lookup: CDR1 LGHDT, CDR2 YNNKEL (reference sequence). The CDR3 consists of 14 residues. Here the CDR3 DNA reads TGTGCCAGCAGCCGAGGACAGGGGAGGTCACCCCTCCACTTT. This encodes CASSRGQGRSPLHF.

This sequence joins TRBV19 and TRBJ2-1, with D hard to call. This CDR3 is 15 amino acids long. Germline V gene sequence: CDR1 LNHDA, CDR2 SQIVND (reference sequence). The germline V and J ends were trimmed by 2 bases and 3 bases, with 11 bases remaining between them. CDR3 nucleotide sequence: TGTGCCAGTAGTATAAGTCAGGTCGGCTACAATGAGCAGTTCTTC. Translating it yields CASSISQVGYNEQFF.

By share, this clone counts as medium-sized. V gene TRBV14 combines with J gene TRBJ2-7; a weak D match, TRBD1 (6 bases). This CDR3 spans 16 amino acids. The V gene lost 0 bases and the J gene lost 4 bases, with 16 bases spanning the gap. Germline values: CDR1 SGHDN, CDR2 FVKESK. The CDR3 sequence is CASSQDTGSLIYEQYF. CDR3 nucleotides: TGTGCCAGCAGCCAAGATACAGGGTCACTAATATACGAGCAGTACTTC.

J is TRBJ2-2 and V is TRBV24-1; tentatively, D is TRBD1 (6 bases). Germline V gene sequence: CDR1 KGHDR, CDR2 SFDVKD. Trimming removed 5 bases from V and 3 bases from J, with 9 bases in between. CDR3 size: 14 residues. This CDR3 is CATSGGLDTGELFF. CDR3 nucleotide sequence: TGTGCCACCAGTGGGGGGCTCGACACCGGGGAGCTGTTTTTT.

V and J are TRBV5-6 and TRBJ2-7; 7 positions agree with TRBD1. The germline V gene has CDR1 SGHDT and CDR2 YYEEEE. The CDR3 loop spans 15 amino acids. Trimming cost V 4 bases and J 1 base; bases outside gene matches: 8. The CDR3 sequence: CASSRDKGASYEQYF. The DNA of the CDR3 is TGTGCCAGCAGCCGAGACAAGGGGGCTTCCTACGAGCAGTACTTC.

The chain uses TRBV7-2 and TRBJ2-7; 8 bases are shared with TRBD1. CDR3 size: 14 residues. With 0 bases clipped from V and 12 bases from J, the junction kept 10 bases outside the gene matches. The germline V gene encodes CDR1 SGHTA and CDR2 FQGNSA. For the CDR3, the DNA is TGTGCCAGCAGCTTAGCGATGGACAGGGTGGTGTTGTACTTC. It translates to CASSLAMDRVVLYF. The full variable domain, its missing parts supplied by reference TRBV7-2 and TRBJ2-7, is GAGVSQSPSNKVTEKGKDVELRCDPISGHTALYWYRQSLGQGLEFLIYFQGNSAPDKSGLPSDRFSAERTGGSVSTLTIQRTQQEDSAVYLCASSLAMDRVVLYFGPGTRLTVT.

The chain has TRBV5-8 and TRBJ1-2; 7 bases fit TRBD1. CDR1 is SGHTS, CDR2 YDEGEE, per germline. The J segment lost 6 bases and the V segment lost 5 bases, leaving 13 bases of the junction unmatched. The CDR3 spans 15 residues. The CDR3 loop is CASRTTGEIRDGYTF. In DNA, the CDR3 is TGTGCCAGCAGAACTACAGGGGAAATTCGGGATGGCTACACCTTC.

The CDR3 DNA follows: TGTGCCACCAGTGAGGGGCAGGCGACTAGCAATCAGCCCCAGCATTTT. As protein: CATSEGQATSNQPQHF. This chain uses TRBV24-1 with TRBJ1-5; tentatively, D is TRBD1 (5 bases). Trimming pared 4 bases from V and 0 bases from J, leaving 12 bases between. Germline CDR1 KGHDR, CDR2 SFDVKD. The length of the CDR3 is 16 residues.

As DNA, the CDR3 is TGTGCCACCGGGACAGGAACCTTCGGCAATCAGCCCCAGCATTTT. It yields the protein CATGTGTFGNQPQHF. The chain has TRBV28 and TRBJ1-5, with 8 bases aligning to TRBD1. Trimming at V came to 10 bases and at J to 2 bases, leaving 10 bases not matched to a gene. This CDR3 comprises 15 residues. The germline gives CDR1 MDHEN, CDR2 SYDVKM.

V is TRBV20-1 and J is TRBJ1-5, with D maybe TRBD1 (6 bases). The length of the CDR3 is 15 residues. Trimming removed 3 bases at V and 6 bases at J, with 18 bases between. In germline, CDR1 is DFQATT, CDR2 SNEGSKA (reference sequence). For the CDR3, the DNA is TGCAGTGCTAGTCCCTTACGGGGGGGCACTCAGCCCCAGCATTTT. Its translation is CSASPLRGGTQPQHF.

The chain combines TRBV7-3 with TRBJ2-7, with D possibly TRBD2 on 5 matching bases. Per germline, CDR1 SGHTA and CDR2 FQGTGA. V lost 1 base to trimming and J lost 7 bases, with 11 bases between them. This CDR3 has 13 amino acids. CDR3 coding DNA: TGTGCCAGCAGCTTAATCCCAGAGGGAGAGCAGTACTTC. Translated, it gives CASSLIPEGEQYF.

This clone has only a few counts. In nucleotides, the CDR3 is TGCGCCAGCAGCCGGGACAGGAGCTATGGCTACACCTTC. Amino acids: CASSRDRSYGYTF. This chain joins TRBV10-2 and TRBJ1-2, with TRBD1 matching over 8 bases. The CDR3 is 13 amino acids. The germline V gene has CDR1 WSHSY and CDR2 SAAADI. The junction had 4 bases not matched to a gene; V was cut back by 6 bases and J by 4 bases.

In its sample, this clone was seen a few times. This chain joins TRBV2 and TRBJ2-2; 8 bases fit TRBD1. CDR1 is SNHLY and CDR2 is FYNNEI in the germline V gene. J was trimmed by 5 bases and V by 4 bases; bases with no gene match: 9. The CDR3 totals 16 residues. The CDR3 spells CASSVFQGAMTGELFF. CDR3 in DNA: TGTGCCAGCAGTGTTTTTCAGGGGGCGATGACCGGGGAGCTGTTTTTT.

The genes are TRBV20-1 and TRBJ1-5; 7 bases are shared with TRBD1. The CDR3 extends over 13 amino acids. Germline V lookup: CDR1 DFQATT, CDR2 SNEGSKA (reference sequence). Trimming at V came to 3 bases and at J to 5 bases, leaving 4 bases not matched to a gene. The CDR3 sequence: CSASPTGYQPQHF. DNA of the CDR3: TGCAGTGCTAGTCCGACAGGGTATCAGCCCCAGCATTTT.

V usage is TRBV2 and J usage is TRBJ1-5; D not certain. CDR3 length: 13 amino acids. Germline V lookup: CDR1 SNHLY, CDR2 FYNNEI. The V gene lost 8 bases and the J gene lost 3 bases, with 11 bases spanning the gap. In DNA form, the CDR3 reads TGTGCCAGCGCCCCGGAGACCAATCAGCCCCAGCATTTT. Residues: CASAPETNQPQHF.

This clone was seen at least ten times. J is TRBJ1-4 and V is TRBV13; D is ambiguous. This CDR3 is 13 amino acids long. Germline V gives CDR1 PRHDT, CDR2 FYEKMQ (reference sequence). V was pared by 0 bases and J by 8 bases, with 7 bases between. The CDR3 spells CASSLGYGEKLFF. The DNA for the CDR3 is TGTGCCAGCAGCTTAGGCTACGGGGAAAAACTGTTTTTT.

This clone was counted once. The chain combines TRBV6-1 with TRBJ1-1, with a tentative D call TRBD1 (6 bases). Deletions cut 2 bases from V and 4 bases from J, with 14 bases between. The CDR3 is made up of 15 amino acids. Germline CDR1 reads MNHNS; CDR2 reads SASEGT. CDR3 sequence (DNA): TGTGCCAGCAGTGAACCGGGAACAGGGATCACTGAAGCTTTCTTT. Its protein product is CASSEPGTGITEAFF.

This clone has just one count. V and J are TRBV10-2 and TRBJ2-3, with TRBD2 as a possible D gene (6 bases). CDR1 and CDR2 from the germline V gene are WSHSY and SAAADI. Deletions cut 2 bases from V and 8 bases from J, with 11 bases between. The CDR3 loop spans 13 amino acids. Here the CDR3 reads CASSERGGGTQYF. CDR3 nucleotide sequence: TGCGCCAGCAGTGAGCGGGGAGGCGGTACGCAGTATTTT.

This chain uses TRBV2 with TRBJ1-2; D possibly corresponds to TRBD1 (6 bases). The V and J ends lost 10 bases and 0 bases respectively, with 21 bases between them. Germline loops: CDR1 SNHLY, CDR2 FYNNEI. CDR3 length: 16 residues. For the CDR3, the DNA is TGTGCCACCCGGGGCGGGGGCGCTAATCCTAACTATGGCTACACCTTC. Protein: CATRGGGANPNYGYTF.

This chain links TRBV2 with TRBJ1-1; D is undetermined. The V gene lost 4 bases and the J gene lost 6 bases, with 12 bases spanning the gap. In germline, CDR1 is SNHLY, CDR2 FYNNEI. CDR3 length equals 13 residues. The CDR3 reads CASSVGFLAEAFF. As DNA, the CDR3 is TGTGCCAGCAGTGTCGGGTTCTTAGCTGAAGCTTTCTTT.

About this clone itself: The junction and the germline gene differ at one end; a read error may be behind it. This chain links TRBV2 with TRBJ2-5; 7 bases match TRBD2. Looked up from germline, CDR1 is SNHLY and CDR2 is FYNNEI. The CDR3 length is 12 residues. The CDR3 spells CAGRLAQETQYF. The DNA for the CDR3 is TGTGCCGGCAGACTAGCTCAAGAGACCCAGTACTTC.

V is TRBV12-5 and J is TRBJ1-1; possibly TRBD1 for D (6 bases). CDR1 and CDR2 from the germline V gene are LGHNT and FRNRAP. V dropped 4 bases and J dropped 2 bases, with 14 bases sitting between them. There are 15 residues in the CDR3. CDR3 nucleotides: TGTGCTAGTGGTTCAAATACAGGGATCAACACTGAAGCTTTCTTT. Protein: CASGSNTGINTEAFF.

The table lists this clone with a few counts. V gene TRBV2 combines with J gene TRBJ2-1; 11 nucleotides align to TRBD2. V lost 7 bases, J lost 8 bases, and 7 bases stayed unmatched. The CDR3 contains 14 residues. CDR1 is SNHLY, CDR2 FYNNEI, per germline. Here the CDR3 DNA reads TGTGCCAGCACGAGGGATAGCGGGGGGGATGAGCAGTTCTTC. Protein sequence: CASTRDSGGDEQFF.